This is a list of T cell receptor beta chains from one sample in a study of blood T cell repertoires in COVID-19. Profiling relied on immunoSEQ multiplex PCR, and the TCRdb table lists in-frame clones only, not all of them. Counted here are around 240,000 clones, roughly 83% occurring once; the ten biggest clones make up about 8%. The source material was peripheral blood. Receptors were obtained from a woman aged 45-60 years with acute or convalescent COVID-19. Both conserved end residues are part of each CDR3. A D gene is named only where the DNA matches it firmly. Where a row states a size, it is once, few, many or the class of an expanded clone; other rows omit it.

V gene: TRBV5-1
D gene: NA
clone size: few
J gene: TRBJ2-3
CDR3 protein: CASSLAIRTDTQYF
CDR3 DNA: TGCGCCAGCAGCTTGGCCATCAGGACAGATACGCAGTATTTT

V gene: TRBV28
D gene: TRBD1
clone size: NA
J gene: TRBJ1-5
CDR3 protein: CASSLSRGRHQPQHF
CDR3 DNA: TGTGCCAGCAGTTTAAGCAGGGGGCGCCATCAGCCCCAGCATTTT

V gene: TRBV7-2
D gene: TRBD1
clone size: NA
J gene: TRBJ1-2
CDR3 protein: CASSLTRQGVSGYTF
CDR3 DNA: TGTGCCAGCAGCTTAACGAGACAGGGGGTCTCTGGCTACACCTTC

V gene: TRBV5-4
D gene: TRBD1
clone size: NA
J gene: TRBJ1-2
CDR3 protein: CASSLPGQGANYGYTF
CDR3 DNA: TGTGCCAGCAGCCTACCAGGACAGGGGGCTAACTATGGCTACACCTTC

V gene: TRBV28
D gene: NA
clone size: once
J gene: TRBJ1-1
CDR3 protein: CASSPLVGGGTEAFF
CDR3 DNA: TGTGCCAGCAGTCCCCTGGTAGGCGGCGGCACTGAAGCTTTCTTT

V gene: TRBV11-2
D gene: NA
clone size: NA
J gene: TRBJ1-6
CDR3 protein: CASSLSAGLGSPLHF
CDR3 DNA: TGTGCCAGCAGCTTATCTGCAGGGCTAGGGTCACCCCTCCACTTT

V gene: TRBV19
D gene: NA
clone size: NA
J gene: TRBJ2-2
CDR3 protein: CASRQVANTGELFF
CDR3 DNA: TGTGCCAGCCGACAGGTCGCGAACACCGGGGAGCTGTTTTTT

V gene: TRBV6-1
D gene: NA
clone size: NA
J gene: TRBJ2-7
CDR3 protein: CASSEGGIYEQYF
CDR3 DNA: TGTGCCAGCAGTGAAGGAGGGATTTACGAGCAGTACTTC

V gene: TRBV6-2/TRBV6-3
D gene: TRBD1
clone size: NA
J gene: TRBJ2-1
CDR3 protein: CASSYSGTGPYNEQFF
CDR3 DNA: TGTGCCAGCAGTTACTCAGGGACAGGGCCCTACAATGAGCAGTTCTTC

V gene: TRBV19
D gene: NA
clone size: once
J gene: TRBJ2-1
CDR3 protein: CASSIGSSEQFF
CDR3 DNA: TGTGCCAGTAGTATAGGGAGTAGTGAGCAGTTCTTC

V gene: TRBV5-1
D gene: NA
clone size: NA
J gene: TRBJ1-1
CDR3 protein: CASSFAGTNTEAFF
CDR3 DNA: TGCGCCAGCAGCTTCGCAGGAACGAACACTGAAGCTTTCTTT

V gene: TRBV28
D gene: TRBD1
clone size: NA
J gene: TRBJ1-2
CDR3 protein: CASSAQGKSGGYTF
CDR3 DNA: TGTGCCAGCAGTGCACAGGGGAAGAGCGGTGGCTACACCTTC

V gene: TRBV5-1
D gene: NA
clone size: NA
J gene: TRBJ2-7
CDR3 protein: CASSGTGNEQYF
CDR3 DNA: TGCGCCAGCAGCGGAACAGGGAACGAGCAGTACTTC

V gene: TRBV5-1
D gene: NA
clone size: NA
J gene: TRBJ1-3
CDR3 protein: CASSIAGSSGNTIYF
CDR3 DNA: TGCGCCAGCAGCATTGCGGGGAGCTCTGGAAACACCATATATTTT